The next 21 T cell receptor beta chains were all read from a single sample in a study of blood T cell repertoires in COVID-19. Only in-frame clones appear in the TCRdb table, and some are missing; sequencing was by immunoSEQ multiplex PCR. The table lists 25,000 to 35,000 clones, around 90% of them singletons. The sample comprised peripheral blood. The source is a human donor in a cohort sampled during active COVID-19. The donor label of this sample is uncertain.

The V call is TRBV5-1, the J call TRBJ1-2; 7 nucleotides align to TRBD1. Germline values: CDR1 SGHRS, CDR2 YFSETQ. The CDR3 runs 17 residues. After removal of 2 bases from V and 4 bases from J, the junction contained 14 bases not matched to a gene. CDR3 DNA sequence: TGCGCCAGCAGCTTTGGCGGGACAGCAGACCAGGGCTATGGCTACACCTTC. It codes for CASSFGGTADQGYGYTF.

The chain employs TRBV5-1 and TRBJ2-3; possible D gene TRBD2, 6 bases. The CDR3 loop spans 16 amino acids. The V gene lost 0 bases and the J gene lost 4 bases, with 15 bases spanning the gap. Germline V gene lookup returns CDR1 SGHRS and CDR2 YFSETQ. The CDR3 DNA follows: TGCGCCAGCAGCTTGGCCATAGGCGGGGTGGCAGATACGCAGTATTTT. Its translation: CASSLAIGGVADTQYF.

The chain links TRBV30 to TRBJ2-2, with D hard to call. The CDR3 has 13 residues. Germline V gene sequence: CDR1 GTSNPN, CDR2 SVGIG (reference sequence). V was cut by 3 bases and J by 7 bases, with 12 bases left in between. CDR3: CAWRAQVSGELFF. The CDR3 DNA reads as TGTGCCTGGAGAGCCCAGGTTAGCGGGGAGCTGTTTTTT.

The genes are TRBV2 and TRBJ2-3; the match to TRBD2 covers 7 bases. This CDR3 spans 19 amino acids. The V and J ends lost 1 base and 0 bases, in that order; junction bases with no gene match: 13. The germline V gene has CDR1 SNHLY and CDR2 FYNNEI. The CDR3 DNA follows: TGTGCCAGCAGTGAAGGTTGGCCAGCGGGGTCACCTAGCACAGATACGCAGTATTTT. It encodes CASSEGWPAGSPSTDTQYF. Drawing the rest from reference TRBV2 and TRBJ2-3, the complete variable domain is EPEVTQTPSHQVTQMGQEVILRCVPISNHLYFYWYRQILGQKVEFLVSFYNNEISEKSEIFDDQFSVERPDGSNFTLKIRSTKLEDSAMYFCASSEGWPAGSPSTDTQYFGPGTRLTVL.

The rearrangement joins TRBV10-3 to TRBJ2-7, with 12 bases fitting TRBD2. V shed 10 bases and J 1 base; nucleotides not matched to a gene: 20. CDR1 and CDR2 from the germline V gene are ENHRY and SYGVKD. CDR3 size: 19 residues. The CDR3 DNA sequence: TGTGCCACCGGACGCCTGGCGAGACTAGCGGGAGAGGGGTCCTACGAGCAGTACTTC. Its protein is CATGRLARLAGEGSYEQYF.

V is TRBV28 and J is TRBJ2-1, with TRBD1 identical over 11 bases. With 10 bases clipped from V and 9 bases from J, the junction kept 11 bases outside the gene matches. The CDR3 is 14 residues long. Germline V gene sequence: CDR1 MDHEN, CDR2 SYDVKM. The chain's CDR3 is CATRRDRGVGEQFF. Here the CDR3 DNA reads TGTGCCACCCGCCGGGACAGGGGGGTTGGTGAGCAGTTCTTC.

The CDR3 region has the DNA TGTGCCAGCAGGGGGACAGGCCCTATTTACGAGCAGTACTTC. The encoded protein is CASRGTGPIYEQYF. The J gene is TRBJ2-7, the V gene TRBV6-5; 8 nucleotides match TRBD1. Trimming cost V 6 bases and J 4 bases; bases outside gene matches: 8. The CDR3 spans 14 residues. Germline V gene data show CDR1 as MNHEY and CDR2 as SVGAGI.

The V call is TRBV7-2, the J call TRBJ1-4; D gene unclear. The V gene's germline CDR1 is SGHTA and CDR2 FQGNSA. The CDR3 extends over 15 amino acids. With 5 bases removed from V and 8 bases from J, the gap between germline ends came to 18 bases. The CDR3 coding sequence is TGTGCCAGCAGCCCAGAGGTAGACCGGGGAGAAAAACTGTTTTTT. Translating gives CASSPEVDRGEKLFF. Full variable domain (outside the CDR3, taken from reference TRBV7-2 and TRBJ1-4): GAGVSQSPSNKVTEKGKDVELRCDPISGHTALYWYRQSLGQGLEFLIYFQGNSAPDKSGLPSDRFSAERTGGSVSTLTIQRTQQEDSAVYLCASSPEVDRGEKLFFGSGTQLSVL.

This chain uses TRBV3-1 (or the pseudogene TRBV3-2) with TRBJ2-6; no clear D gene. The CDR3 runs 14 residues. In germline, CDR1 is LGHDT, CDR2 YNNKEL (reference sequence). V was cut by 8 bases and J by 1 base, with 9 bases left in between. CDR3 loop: CASSPSSGANVLTF. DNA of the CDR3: TGTGCCAGCTCTCCCTCGTCTGGGGCCAACGTCCTGACTTTC.

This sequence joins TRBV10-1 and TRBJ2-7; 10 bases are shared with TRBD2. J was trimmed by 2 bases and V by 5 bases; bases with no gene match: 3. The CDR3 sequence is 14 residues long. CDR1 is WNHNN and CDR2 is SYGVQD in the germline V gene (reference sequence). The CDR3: CASSRTSGPYEQYF. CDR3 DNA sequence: TGCGCCAGCAGTCGGACTAGCGGACCCTACGAGCAGTACTTC.

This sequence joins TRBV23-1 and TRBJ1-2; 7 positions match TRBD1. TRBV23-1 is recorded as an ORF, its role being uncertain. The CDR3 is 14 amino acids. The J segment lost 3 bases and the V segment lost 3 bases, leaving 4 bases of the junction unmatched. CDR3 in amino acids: CASSHQGQDYGYTF. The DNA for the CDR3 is TGCGCCAGCAGTCACCAAGGACAGGACTATGGCTACACCTTC.

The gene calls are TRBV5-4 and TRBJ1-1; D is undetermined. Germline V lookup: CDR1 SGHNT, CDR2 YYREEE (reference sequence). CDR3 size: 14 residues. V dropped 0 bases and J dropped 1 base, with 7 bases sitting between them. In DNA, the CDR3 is TGTGCCAGCAGCTTGGAGGCGGAGAACACTGAAGCTTTCTTT. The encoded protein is CASSLEAENTEAFF.

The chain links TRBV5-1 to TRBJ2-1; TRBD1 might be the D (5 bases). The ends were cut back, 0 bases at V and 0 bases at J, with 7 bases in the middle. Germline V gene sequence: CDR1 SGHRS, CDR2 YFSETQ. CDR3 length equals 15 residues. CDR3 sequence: CASSLDRSSYNEQFF. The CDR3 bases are TGCGCCAGCAGCTTGGACAGGAGCTCCTACAATGAGCAGTTCTTC. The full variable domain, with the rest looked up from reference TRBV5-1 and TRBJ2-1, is KAGVTQTPRYLIKTRGQQVTLSCSPISGHRSVSWYQQTPGQGLQFLFEYFSETQRNKGNFPGRFSGRQFSNSRSEMNVSTLELGDSALYLCASSLDRSSYNEQFFGPGTRLTVL.

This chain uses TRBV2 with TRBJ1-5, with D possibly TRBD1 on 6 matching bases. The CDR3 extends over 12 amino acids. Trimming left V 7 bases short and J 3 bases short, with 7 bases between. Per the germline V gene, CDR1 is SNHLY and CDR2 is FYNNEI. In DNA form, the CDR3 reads TGTGCCAGCAACAGGGTCAATCAGCCCCAGCATTTT. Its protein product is CASNRVNQPQHF.

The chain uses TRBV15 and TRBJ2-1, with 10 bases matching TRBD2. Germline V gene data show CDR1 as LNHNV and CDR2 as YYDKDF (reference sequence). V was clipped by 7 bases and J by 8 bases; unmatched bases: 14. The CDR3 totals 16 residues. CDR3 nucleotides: TGTGCCACCATGCGAGGGACTAGCGTCGCGGTTGATGAGCAGTTCTTC. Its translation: CATMRGTSVAVDEQFF.

CDR3 in amino acids: CASSPRTGAGDTQYF. In nucleotides, the CDR3 is TGTGCCAGCAGCCCCAGAACGGGAGCGGGAGATACGCAGTATTTT. The chain combines TRBV7-6 with TRBJ2-3, with D possibly TRBD2 on 6 matching bases. CDR3 size: 15 residues. Trimming took 5 bases from V and 5 from J, leaving 17 bases between them. The V gene's germline CDR1 is SGHVS and CDR2 FNYEAQ.

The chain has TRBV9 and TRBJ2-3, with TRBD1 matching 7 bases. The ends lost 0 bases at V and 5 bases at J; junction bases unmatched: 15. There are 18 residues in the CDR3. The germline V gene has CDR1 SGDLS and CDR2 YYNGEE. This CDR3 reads CASSVGPDRDSGGDTQYF. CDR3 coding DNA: TGTGCCAGCAGCGTAGGGCCAGACCGGGACAGCGGTGGAGATACGCAGTATTTT.

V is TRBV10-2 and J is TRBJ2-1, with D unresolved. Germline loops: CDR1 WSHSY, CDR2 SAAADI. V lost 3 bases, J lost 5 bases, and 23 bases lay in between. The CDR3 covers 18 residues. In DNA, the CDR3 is TGCGCCAGCAGTGACTCCCACGGGTGGCGGAACAACCACAATGAGCAGTTCTTC. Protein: CASSDSHGWRNNHNEQFF.

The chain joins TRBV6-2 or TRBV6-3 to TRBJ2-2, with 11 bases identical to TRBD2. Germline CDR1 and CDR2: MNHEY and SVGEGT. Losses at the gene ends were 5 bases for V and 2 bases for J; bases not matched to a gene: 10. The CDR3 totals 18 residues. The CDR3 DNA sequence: TGTGCCAGCAGTACCCCGGGACTAGCGGTACTAAACACCGGGGAGCTGTTTTTT. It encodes CASSTPGLAVLNTGELFF.

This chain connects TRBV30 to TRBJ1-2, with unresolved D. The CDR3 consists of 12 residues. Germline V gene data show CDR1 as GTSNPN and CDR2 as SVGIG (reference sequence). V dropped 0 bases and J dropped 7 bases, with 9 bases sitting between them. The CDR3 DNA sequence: TGTGCCTGGAGTGTACACGGGGTTGGCTACACCTTC. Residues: CAWSVHGVGYTF.

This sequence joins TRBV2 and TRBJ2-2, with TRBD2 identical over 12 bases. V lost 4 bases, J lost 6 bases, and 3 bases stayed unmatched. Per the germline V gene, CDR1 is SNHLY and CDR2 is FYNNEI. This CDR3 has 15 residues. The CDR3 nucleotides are TGTGCCAGCAGTGTCGCTAGCGGGAGGGCCGGGGAGCTGTTTTTT. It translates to CASSVASGRAGELFF.